This entry lists 5 T cell receptor beta chains sequenced from one sample in a study of T cell responses to AZD1222 COVID-19 vaccine. Repertoires were generated with immunoSEQ multiplex PCR, while TCRdb's copy carries only in-frame clones and drops some. Among 89,000 or so clones listed, about 89% were seen once. The sample here was peripheral blood, taken 28 days after the second AZD1222 dose. The receptors come from an adult who received the AZD1222 COVID-19 vaccine.

This clone showed up just once. V is TRBV30 and J is TRBJ2-3, with a possible D match to TRBD2 (5 bases). CDR1 is GTSNPN and CDR2 is SVGIG in the germline V gene (reference sequence). The CDR3 totals 13 residues. V shed 0 bases and J shed 8 bases, with 12 bases lying between them. CDR3 sequence: CAWSVTGEGTQYF. In DNA, the CDR3 is TGTGCCTGGAGTGTAACCGGGGAAGGTACGCAGTATTTT.

The CDR3 sequence: CASSFRGETQYF. The CDR3 nucleotides read TGTGCCAGCAGTTTTAGAGGAGAGACCCAGTACTTC. The J gene is TRBJ2-5, the V gene TRBV12-3 or TRBV12-4; D remains ambiguous. The CDR3 sequence is 12 residues long. V was shortened by 3 bases and J by 4 bases, with 6 bases between the two germline ends.

The chain employs TRBV29-1 and TRBJ1-1, with 11 bases aligning to TRBD1. There are 13 residues in the CDR3. CDR1 is SQVTM and CDR2 is ANQGSEA in the germline V gene. After removal of 6 bases from V and 3 bases from J, the junction contained 3 bases not matched to a gene. The CDR3 reads CSVGQGAYTEAFF. The CDR3 DNA follows: TGCAGCGTAGGACAGGGGGCCTACACTGAAGCTTTCTTT.

The rearrangement links TRBV19 to TRBJ2-5; D uncertain. The CDR3 is 19 residues long. V was cut by 6 bases and J by 0 bases, with 26 bases left in between. The V gene's germline CDR1 is LNHDA and CDR2 SQIVND (reference sequence). The CDR3 sequence is CASRPQTQTPPLYQETQYF. The CDR3 coding sequence is TGTGCCAGTAGACCACAGACCCAAACCCCCCCTCTGTACCAAGAGACCCAGTACTTC.

CDR3 in DNA: TGTGCCAGCTCACCAAGGGGGTCGGATGGCTACACCTTC. Translated, it gives CASSPRGSDGYTF. The chain is built from TRBV18 and TRBJ1-2, with D maybe TRBD1 (6 bases). This CDR3 contains 13 residues. Trimming took 2 bases from V and 6 from J, leaving 10 bases between them. Germline CDR1 and CDR2: KGHSH and LQKENI.